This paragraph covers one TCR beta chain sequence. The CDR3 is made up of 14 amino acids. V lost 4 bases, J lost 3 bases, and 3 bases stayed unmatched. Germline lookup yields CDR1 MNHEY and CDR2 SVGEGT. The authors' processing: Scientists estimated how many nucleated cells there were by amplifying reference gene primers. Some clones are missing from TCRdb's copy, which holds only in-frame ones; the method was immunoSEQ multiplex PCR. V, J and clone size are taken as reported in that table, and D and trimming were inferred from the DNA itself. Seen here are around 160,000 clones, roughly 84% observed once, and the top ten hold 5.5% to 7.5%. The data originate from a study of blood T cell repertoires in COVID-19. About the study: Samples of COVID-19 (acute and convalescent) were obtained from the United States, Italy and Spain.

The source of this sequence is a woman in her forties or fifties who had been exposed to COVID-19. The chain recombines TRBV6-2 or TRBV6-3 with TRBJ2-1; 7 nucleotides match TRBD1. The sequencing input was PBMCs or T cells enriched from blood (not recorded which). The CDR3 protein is CASSSWDSYNEQFF. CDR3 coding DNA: TGTGCCAGCAGTTCCTGGGACAGCTACAATGAGCAGTTCTTC.